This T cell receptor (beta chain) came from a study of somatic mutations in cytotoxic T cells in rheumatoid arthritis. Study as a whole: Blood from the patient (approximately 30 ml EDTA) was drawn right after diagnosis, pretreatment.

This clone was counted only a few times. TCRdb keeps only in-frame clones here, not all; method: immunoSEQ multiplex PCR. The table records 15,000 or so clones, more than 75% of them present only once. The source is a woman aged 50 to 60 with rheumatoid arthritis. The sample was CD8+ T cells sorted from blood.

The DNA of the CDR3 is TGTGCCAGCAGCAAGGGACGGAGCTCCTACAATGAGCAGTTCTTC. Its protein is CASSKGRSSYNEQFF. The chain couples TRBV28 to TRBJ2-1; possibly TRBD1 or TRBD2 for D (5 bases each). The CDR3 spans 15 residues. Germline CDR1 and CDR2: MDHEN and SYDVKM. V shed 6 bases and J shed 0 bases, with 12 bases lying between them.